What follows describes a single T cell receptor (beta chain). Its binding antigen is unknown. No much larger clone exists at a distance of one base, and base qualities are not known. Systemically healthy Caucasian individuals from Russia, 35 to 50 in total and aged about 6 to 100 years, were included as donors. Ten milliliters of peripheral blood were drawn from each donor into EDTA-treated Vacutainer tubes. Ficoll-Paque density-gradient centrifugation was used to isolate PBMCs, with at least 6.5 million obtained per sample. Trizol reagent was used to extract total RNA from the PBMCs, yielding at least 6 micrograms per sample. For every donor, flow cytometry on a PBMC aliquot measured the percentage of naive CD45RAhigh/CD27high T cells. The data were taken from a study of blood T cells in healthy people across ages (dated by TCRdb to the mid-2010s). About the full investigation: In model experiments, template switching captured about one uniquely barcoded TCR beta cDNA molecule for every two T cells. To track age-related changes in TCR beta repertoire diversity, the study relied on deep sequencing normalized with unique cDNA molecular identifiers. Donors were grouped into four age groups: young (average about 15 years), middle-aged (39), aged (around 56) and long-lived (around 80). To avoid experimental bias, donors of different ages were randomly spread across the sequencing lanes. Using the same blood draw, the study looked at two additional independent replicas of 1 million unique cDNA reads for two donors, one aged 18 to 30 and the other aged 80 or older. General conclusions and limits of the study: The percentage of naive T cells measured by flow cytometry correlated strongly with observed TCR beta diversity. Because profiling used bulk unsorted PBMCs, naive and antigen-experienced compartments could not be compared conclusively. Estimates of total diversity based on one million sequenced T cells were regarded as lower bounds and as underestimates. Donor CMV infection status was unknown, potentially confounding age-related changes in expanded clonotypes. Observed TCR beta diversity per million T cells fell roughly linearly with age, and a significant reduction was already apparent by age around 40. Compared with the aged group, the long-lived group had more naive CD4+ T cells, fewer expanded clones and increased TCR diversity, suggesting age selection.

The receptor library was made with 5' RACE. Sequenced on an Illumina HiSeq 2500. A second PCR of roughly 6 to 11 cycles was run with a J-beta primer mix and a sample-barcoded 5' primer. Each TCR beta cDNA molecule received a unique molecular identifier from a template-switch 5' adaptor carrying 12 random nucleotides. Each sample yielded at least 3 million CDR3-containing paired-end reads. First-strand cDNA synthesis was performed from all RNA using the Mint cDNA synthesis kit, with priming by a TRBC-specific oligonucleotide. Following uracil-DNA glycosylase treatment, a first 18-cycle PCR with universal primers M1SS and BC2_uni_R was performed on all cDNA. The paper's processing steps were these. Each sample was normalized by randomly selecting 1 million high-quality reads, each carrying a distinct molecular identifier. Instead of being binned into consensus sequences, reads with shared molecular identifiers were discarded. MiTCR, run with a Q25 quality threshold and the strictest error-elimination algorithm, handled CDR3 identification, clonotype clustering and error correction. A nonparametric unseen species model with Euler transformation was used to estimate a lower bound on total TCR beta diversity. The public sequencing data were trimmed at Q25 with fastp and processed into clonotypes with MiXCR by TCRdb, which kept only in-frame beta chains. For every CDR3 protein sequence, its rows merge into one entry that carries the most common genes and DNA. These V and J calls rely on TCRdb rather than the paper's analysis. This sample lists roughly 1,700,000 distinct CDR3 sequences; about 28% were detected once. More than 6% of the sample rests with the top ten.

V was cut back by 3 bases and J by 3 bases, leaving a gap of 8 bases between them. The CDR1 and CDR2 encoded by the germline V gene are SGHTA and FQGNSA. The cysteine opens and the phenylalanine closes a CDR3 of 14 amino acids. Of all the DNA, just the CDR3 is kept, 42 bases in frame from base 1. Rearrangement joined TRBV7-2 to TRBJ2-2; TRBD1 might be the D gene, on 5 matching bases. This TCR was sampled from a woman aged 25 to 39 in good health. Specimen: blood. The CDR3 corresponds to CASSFDRYTGELFF. The DNA sequence reads TGTGCCAGCAGCTTCGACAGATACACCGGGGAGCTGTTTTTT.